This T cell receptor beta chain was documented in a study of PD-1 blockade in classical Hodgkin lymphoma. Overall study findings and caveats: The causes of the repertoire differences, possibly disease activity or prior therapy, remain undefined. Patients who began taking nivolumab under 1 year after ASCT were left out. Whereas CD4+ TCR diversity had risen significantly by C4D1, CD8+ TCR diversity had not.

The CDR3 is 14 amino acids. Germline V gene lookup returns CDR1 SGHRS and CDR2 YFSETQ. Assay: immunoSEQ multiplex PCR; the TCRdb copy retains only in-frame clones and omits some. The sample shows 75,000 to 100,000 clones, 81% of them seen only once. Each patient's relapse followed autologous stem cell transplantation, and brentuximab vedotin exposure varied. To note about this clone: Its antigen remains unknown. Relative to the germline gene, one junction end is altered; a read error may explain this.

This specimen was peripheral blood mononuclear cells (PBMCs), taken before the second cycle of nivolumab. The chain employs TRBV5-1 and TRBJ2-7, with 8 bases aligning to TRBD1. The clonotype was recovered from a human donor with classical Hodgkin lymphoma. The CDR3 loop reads CASSSGGPSYEQYF. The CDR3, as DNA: TGTGCCAGCAGCTCAGGGGGCCCGAGCTACGAGCAGTACTTC.